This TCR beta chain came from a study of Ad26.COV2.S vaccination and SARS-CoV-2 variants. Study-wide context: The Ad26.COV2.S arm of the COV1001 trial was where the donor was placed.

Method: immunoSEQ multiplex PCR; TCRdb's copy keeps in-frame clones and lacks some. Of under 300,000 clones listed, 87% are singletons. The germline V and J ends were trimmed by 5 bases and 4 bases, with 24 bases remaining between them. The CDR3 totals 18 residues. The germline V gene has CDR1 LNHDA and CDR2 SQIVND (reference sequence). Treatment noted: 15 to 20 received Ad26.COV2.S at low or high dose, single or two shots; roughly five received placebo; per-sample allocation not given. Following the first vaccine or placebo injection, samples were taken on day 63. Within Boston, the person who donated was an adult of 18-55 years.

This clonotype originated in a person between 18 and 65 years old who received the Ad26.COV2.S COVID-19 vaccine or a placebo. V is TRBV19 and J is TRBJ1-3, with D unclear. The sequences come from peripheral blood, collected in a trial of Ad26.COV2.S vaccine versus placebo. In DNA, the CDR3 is TGTGCCAGTAGTGTCACTCTCCCTGCGGGGAATTGGGGAAACACCATATATTTT. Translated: CASSVTLPAGNWGNTIYF.